The 26 T cell receptor beta chains below all came from one sample that was sequenced in a study of cytomegalovirus exposure and HLA in healthy donors. A multiplex PCR was run with 60 Vbeta primers and 13 Jbeta primers. Clones were sequenced by immunoSEQ multiplex PCR, and TCRdb holds only the in-frame ones, with some missing. The sample lists around 120,000 clones, roughly 80% occurring once. Sample: PBMCs. These receptors originate from a woman aged 40 to 50 in good health and CMV-seropositive.

This clone was counted a single time. A junction end diverges from the germline sequence, so it may reflect a read error. The V call is TRBV2, the J call TRBJ2-3; D gene uncertain. Germline CDR1 is SNHLY and CDR2 is FYNNEI. CDR3 length: 12 residues. The CDR3, as DNA: TGTGCCAGCGGTGATCCTAGGGATACGCAGTATTTT. Translated: CASGDPRDTQYF.

The chain employs TRBV19 and TRBJ2-5; D may be TRBD2 (5 bases). This CDR3 has 13 residues. Trimming cost V 9 bases and J 0 bases, with 11 bases left between them. The germline gives CDR1 LNHDA, CDR2 SQIVND (reference sequence). The CDR3 loop is CASRRQDQETQYF. The CDR3 DNA reads TGTGCCAGCAGGAGGCAGGACCAAGAGACCCAGTACTTC.

The J gene is TRBJ2-7, the V gene TRBV4-2, with 11 bases lining up with TRBD1. The trim removed 2 bases at V and 3 bases at J, leaving 6 bases unmatched. The CDR3 runs 16 residues. In germline, CDR1 is LGHNA, CDR2 YNFKEQ. The CDR3 coding sequence is TGTGCCAGCAGCCAACAACGGGGGACAGGGGGCTACGAGCAGTACTTC. It is translated as CASSQQRGTGGYEQYF.

This CDR3 is CASSSADRDNTEAFF. DNA for the CDR3: TGTGCCAGCAGTTCCGCGGACAGGGACAACACTGAAGCTTTCTTT. The chain is built from TRBV27 and TRBJ1-1; TRBD1 matches 8 bases. The ends lost 4 bases at V and 2 bases at J; junction bases unmatched: 6. The CDR3 covers 15 residues. Germline CDR1 MNHEY, CDR2 SMNVEV (reference sequence).

The chain recombines TRBV10-3 with TRBJ1-1, with TRBD1 identical over 11 bases. CDR1 and CDR2 (germline): ENHRY, SYGVKD. The CDR3 extends over 13 amino acids. Losses at the gene ends were 10 bases for V and 4 bases for J; bases not matched to a gene: 5. In DNA form, the CDR3 reads TGTGCCACCTGGACAGGGGGCTCCACTGAAGCTTTCTTT. It encodes CATWTGGSTEAFF.

The chain uses TRBV9 and TRBJ2-2, with TRBD1 as a possible D gene (6 bases). The CDR3 spans 12 residues. Germline V gene lookup returns CDR1 SGDLS and CDR2 YYNGEE. Trimming cost V 3 bases and J 8 bases, with 8 bases left between them. CDR3: CASSGGTGELFF. As DNA, the CDR3 is TGTGCCAGCAGCGGAGGGACAGGGGAGCTGTTTTTT.

The gene calls are TRBV6-5 and TRBJ2-5; 9 nucleotides agree with TRBD1. CDR3 length: 12 residues. Germline V CDR1 and CDR2: MNHEY, SVGAGI. Germline trimming cut 6 bases from V and 12 bases from J; bases unmatched to any gene: 8. For the CDR3, the DNA is TGTGCCAGCAGCCAGGGGACAGGGCAAAAGTACTTC. Translating it yields CASSQGTGQKYF.

This chain joins TRBV19 and TRBJ2-3; TRBD1 matches 7 bases. Trimming cost V 8 bases and J 7 bases; bases outside gene matches: 12. The CDR3 loop spans 14 amino acids. Germline V CDR1 and CDR2: LNHDA, SQIVND (reference sequence). Written as DNA, the CDR3 is TGTGCCAGTGCTGAGGCTGGACAGGAGAATACGCAGTATTTT. Its translation: CASAEAGQENTQYF.

This chain uses TRBV4-2 with TRBJ2-5; 12 bases are a match to TRBD2. Losses at the gene ends were 0 bases for V and 5 bases for J; bases not matched to a gene: 10. The CDR3 has 18 amino acids. Germline V lookup: CDR1 LGHNA, CDR2 YNFKEQ. The CDR3 loop is CASSQDVASGRAEETQYF. DNA of the CDR3: TGTGCCAGCAGCCAAGACGTCGCTAGCGGGAGGGCCGAGGAGACCCAGTACTTC.

V gene TRBV2 combines with J gene TRBJ2-2; possibly TRBD2 for D (5 bases). With 6 bases removed from V and 2 bases from J, the gap between germline ends came to 13 bases. Germline V gives CDR1 SNHLY, CDR2 FYNNEI. This CDR3 contains 15 residues. The CDR3 coding sequence is TGTGCCAGCAGAGAGGACTTTTTCAACACCGGGGAGCTGTTTTTT. Translating it yields CASREDFFNTGELFF. Using reference TRBV2 and TRBJ2-2 for the parts outside the CDR3, the full variable domain is EPEVTQTPSHQVTQMGQEVILRCVPISNHLYFYWYRQILGQKVEFLVSFYNNEISEKSEIFDDQFSVERPDGSNFTLKIRSTKLEDSAMYFCASREDFFNTGELFFGEGSRLTVL.

The chain links TRBV7-2 to TRBJ2-7, with D perhaps matching TRBD1 (7 bases). The CDR3 loop spans 14 amino acids. The V end lost 2 bases, the J end lost 2 bases, and 10 bases lay between the germline ends. CDR1 is SGHTA, CDR2 FQGNSA, per germline. The CDR3 is CASSLSGGPYEQYF. The CDR3 coding sequence is TGTGCCAGCAGCTTATCAGGGGGGCCCTACGAGCAGTACTTC.

The gene calls are TRBV7-3 and TRBJ2-3; 8 bases align to TRBD2. Germline-derived CDR1 and CDR2 are SGHTA and FQGTGA. The CDR3 sequence is 14 residues long. The V and J ends lost 1 base and 6 bases, in that order; junction bases with no gene match: 3. For the CDR3, the DNA is TGTGCCAGCAGCTTAAATGGCGGGGGGGATACGCAGTATTTT. It yields the protein CASSLNGGGDTQYF.

This clone was detected only once. CDR3 sequence: CASSIPGGIYEQYF. CDR3 DNA sequence: TGTGCCAGTAGTATCCCAGGGGGTATCTACGAGCAGTACTTC. The chain combines TRBV19 with TRBJ2-7; 7 bases line up with TRBD1. The CDR3 spans 14 residues. The junction had 5 bases not matched to a gene; V was cut back by 3 bases and J by 3 bases. The germline gives CDR1 LNHDA, CDR2 SQIVND (reference sequence). Filled out from reference TRBV19 and TRBJ2-7, the complete variable domain reads DGGITQSPKYLFRKEGQNVTLSCEQNLNHDAMYWYRQDPGQGLRLIYYSQIVNDFQKGDIAEGYSVSREKKESFPLTVTSAQKNPTAFYLCASSIPGGIYEQYFGPGTRLTVT.

The chain is built from TRBV7-3 and TRBJ2-2; 12 bases are shared with TRBD2. Germline V CDR1 and CDR2: SGHTA, FQGTGA. The CDR3 covers 16 residues. Losses at the gene ends were 6 bases for V and 6 bases for J; bases not matched to a gene: 8. As DNA, the CDR3 is TGTGCCAGCAGTCCCAGACTAGCGGGAGAGGCCGGGGAGCTGTTTTTT. It yields the protein CASSPRLAGEAGELFF.

This clone appeared a single time. V gene TRBV5-1 combines with J gene TRBJ2-3; tentatively, D is TRBD1 (6 bases). There are 16 residues in the CDR3. With 0 bases removed from V and 0 bases from J, the gap between germline ends came to 11 bases. CDR1 and CDR2 (germline): SGHRS, YFSETQ. CDR3 region: CASSLGTAISTDTQYF. The CDR3 DNA is TGCGCCAGCAGCTTGGGGACAGCAATTAGCACAGATACGCAGTATTTT. Looking up the rest from reference TRBV5-1 and TRBJ2-3 gives the full variable domain: KAGVTQTPRYLIKTRGQQVTLSCSPISGHRSVSWYQQTPGQGLQFLFEYFSETQRNKGNFPGRFSGRQFSNSRSEMNVSTLELGDSALYLCASSLGTAISTDTQYFGPGTRLTVL.

This chain links TRBV19 with TRBJ1-1, with D unresolved. The CDR3 length is 16 residues. The V end lost 3 bases, the J end lost 3 bases, and 17 bases lay between the germline ends. Germline loops: CDR1 LNHDA, CDR2 SQIVND (reference sequence). Here the CDR3 DNA reads TGTGCCAGTAGTATCGGAGGATCGATGAGGGACACTGAAGCTTTCTTT. Translating it yields CASSIGGSMRDTEAFF.

The CDR3, as DNA: TGTGCCAGCAGTGGCCCGGGGGCAGATACGCAGTATTTT. Protein sequence: CASSGPGADTQYF. The V call is TRBV6-5, the J call TRBJ2-3; a possible D gene is TRBD2 (6 bases). Trimming took 5 bases from V and 4 from J, leaving 10 bases between them. The CDR3 is 13 amino acids. CDR1 and CDR2 from the germline V gene are MNHEY and SVGAGI.

J is TRBJ2-7 and V is TRBV7-8, with 7 bases matching TRBD2. Per germline, CDR1 SGHVS and CDR2 FQNEAQ. V was pared by 5 bases and J by 5 bases, with 9 bases of the junction left unmatched. CDR3 length: 14 amino acids. The DNA of the CDR3 is TGTGCCAGCAGCCCCCTCGGGGACTACCACGAGCAGTACTTC. It yields the protein CASSPLGDYHEQYF.

The CDR3, as DNA: TGTGCTAGTGTCGGCGCGGGACCACAAGAGACCCAGTACTTC. Protein product: CASVGAGPQETQYF. This sequence joins TRBV12-5 and TRBJ2-5; tentatively, D is TRBD2 (6 bases). V lost 7 bases and J 2 bases, leaving 14 bases between the germline ends. CDR3 length: 14 amino acids. The germline CDR1 and CDR2 sequences are LGHNT and FRNRAP.

The rearrangement links TRBV7-2 to TRBJ1-4; D is unresolved. CDR3 length: 15 amino acids. With 2 bases removed from V and 5 bases from J, the gap between germline ends came to 12 bases. From germline, CDR1 is SGHTA and CDR2 FQGNSA. CDR3 sequence: CASSLIGHKNEKLFF. DNA for the CDR3: TGTGCCAGCAGCTTAATTGGCCATAAGAATGAAAAACTGTTTTTT.

V is TRBV7-9 and J is TRBJ2-7; TRBD2 aligns across 11 bases. This CDR3 comprises 13 residues. Per the germline V gene, CDR1 is SEHNR and CDR2 is FQNEAQ (reference sequence). The V segment lost 8 bases and the J segment 4 bases; nucleotides outside the gene matches: 4. CDR3 region: CASSWTSGYEQYF. For the CDR3, the DNA is TGTGCCAGCTCGTGGACTAGCGGGTACGAGCAGTACTTC.

This chain connects TRBV30 to TRBJ1-5, with 10 bases lining up with TRBD1. CDR1 and CDR2 from the germline V gene are GTSNPN and SVGIG (reference sequence). This CDR3 comprises 17 residues. V lost 1 base, J lost 6 bases, and 12 bases stayed unmatched. CDR3 nucleotides: TGTGCCTGGAGTGGCCGAAAGACAGGGGGCGCATCTCAGCCCCAGCATTTT. This codes for CAWSGRKTGGASQPQHF.

The chain joins TRBV7-4 to TRBJ2-7; D is ambiguous. Trimming left V 4 bases short and J 0 bases short, with 10 bases between. Germline-derived CDR1 and CDR2 are SGHVT and SQSDAQ. This CDR3 contains 14 residues. CDR3 coding DNA: TGTGCCAGCAGCTCAAGGAGTACCTCCTACGAGCAGTACTTC. Translating it yields CASSSRSTSYEQYF.

This sequence joins TRBV18 and TRBJ2-5; TRBD2 aligns across 13 bases. Losses at the gene ends were 3 bases for V and 3 bases for J; bases not matched to a gene: 7. This CDR3 is built from 17 residues. Germline CDR1 is KGHSH and CDR2 is LQKENI. Here the CDR3 DNA reads TGTGCCAGCTCACCCTGGACTAGCGGGAGAGGTGAAGAGACCCAGTACTTC. This codes for CASSPWTSGRGEETQYF.

With respect to this clone: One junction end does not reproduce the germline sequence, and a read error may be involved. V is TRBV6-1 and J is TRBJ2-3, with 7 bases lining up with TRBD2. This CDR3 region has 13 residues. The V gene's germline CDR1 is MNHNS and CDR2 SASEGT. The CDR3, as DNA: TGTGCCTGCAGACTAGCTAGCCCAGATACGCAGTATTTT. This encodes CACRLASPDTQYF.

The chain is built from TRBV27 and TRBJ2-5, with 8 bases that match TRBD1. CDR3 size: 14 residues. Germline V gene sequence: CDR1 MNHEY, CDR2 SMNVEV (reference sequence). Trimming took 5 bases from V and 1 from J; bases not matched to a gene: 3. The CDR3 region is CASSVDRGQETQYF. DNA of the CDR3: TGTGCCAGCAGTGTAGACAGGGGCCAAGAGACCCAGTACTTC.